Listed below are T cell receptor beta chains from one sample, sequenced in a study of blood T cell repertoires in COVID-19. TCRdb's copy holds only in-frame clones and misses some; the assay was immunoSEQ multiplex PCR. Altogether about 320,000 clones are present, 85% being singletons, with the ten largest covering approximately 1.9%. Sequenced: PBMCs or T cells enriched from blood (not recorded which). Receptor source: a woman younger than 45 who had been exposed to COVID-19. The CDR3 runs from the conserved cysteine through the conserved F or W. The D gene is left open where the match is weak. For some rows the clone size is stated as once, few or many, or as a class when expanded; others skip it.

j_call v_call clone_size d_call cdr3_nt cdr3_aa
TRBJ1-1 TRBV6-1 NA NA TGTGCCAGCAGTGATAGGGGGGAGGGTGAAGCTTTCTTT CASSDRGEGEAFF
TRBJ2-5 TRBV6-5 NA NA TGTGCCAGCAGCCAAAAGGGGTGGGGTGGGGAGACCCAGTACTTC CASSQKGWGGETQYF
TRBJ1-1 TRBV20-1 NA NA TGCAGTGCTAACAGGGTGACTTGGGCTTTCTTT CSANRVTWAFF
TRBJ2-1 TRBV28 NA NA TGTGCCAGCATAGAGCGGTCTTACAATGAGCAGTTCTTC CASIERSYNEQFF
TRBJ2-1 TRBV7-8 NA TRBD2 TGTGCCAGCCGGATTGACAGCGGGGGGTACAATGAGCAGTTCTTC CASRIDSGGYNEQFF
TRBJ2-2 TRBV2 few TRBD2 TGTGCCAGCAGTAAACTAGCGGGGAACACCGGGGAGCTGTTTTTT CASSKLAGNTGELFF
TRBJ1-1 TRBV29-1 NA NA TGCAGCGCAGTCAGGGGAAACACTGAAGCTTTCTTT CSAVRGNTEAFF
TRBJ2-5 TRBV6-1 NA NA TGTGCCAGCAGTGAAGCTCCGCCCTCTGGGAGAGAGACCCAGTACTTC CASSEAPPSGRETQYF
TRBJ1-2 TRBV10-3 NA TRBD1 TGTGCCACCTGGCCCGGGACAGGGGCGAGCTACACCTTC CATWPGTGASYTF
TRBJ1-5 TRBV19 NA TRBD1 TGTGCCACCGACGGCTGGACAGGGGGTGGTCAGCCCCAGCATTTT CATDGWTGGGQPQHF
TRBJ1-3 TRBV5-1 NA NA TGCGCCAGCAGCGCCAACAGCCGGAACACCATATATTTT CASSANSRNTIYF
TRBJ2-5 TRBV7-2 NA TRBD1 TGTGCCAGCAGCCCGACAGGGGGCGTGGAGACCCAGTACTTC CASSPTGGVETQYF
TRBJ1-1 TRBV4-3 NA TRBD1 TGCGCCAGCAGCCACTACGACAGGGTCGGGACTGAAGCTTTCTTT CASSHYDRVGTEAFF
TRBJ1-2 TRBV6-4 NA TRBD1 TGTGCCAGCAGTGCAACAGGGGGCGGAGGCTATGGCTACACCTTC CASSATGGGGYGYTF
TRBJ2-3 TRBV27 NA NA TGTGCCAGCAGTCCAGGGGACGGAGGCACAGATACGCAGTATTTT CASSPGDGGTDTQYF
TRBJ2-7 TRBV9 NA TRBD2 TGTGCCAGCAGCGCAACTAGCGGGACCTCTCAGGAGCAGTACTTC CASSATSGTSQEQYF
TRBJ2-7 TRBV7-2 NA NA TGTGCCAGCAGCTTCCCAGGTACCTACGAGCAGTACTTC CASSFPGTYEQYF
TRBJ2-3 TRBV27 NA TRBD2 TGTGCCAGCAACCGATTTAGCGGGGGGGAGTCAGATACGCAGTATTTT CASNRFSGGESDTQYF
TRBJ1-2 TRBV6-5 NA NA TGTGCCAGCAGGCGCCAGGGTGGCTACACCTTC CASRRQGGYTF
TRBJ2-1 TRBV6-2/TRBV6-3 NA TRBD1 TGTGCCAGCAGTTACGTGACAGGGGAAGGGTTCTCCTACAATGAGCAGTTCTTC CASSYVTGEGFSYNEQFF
TRBJ2-7 TRBV3-1/TRBV3-2 NA TRBD1 TGTGCCAGCAGTTATACAGGGGGCGAGCAGTACTTC CASSYTGGEQYF
TRBJ1-2 TRBV6-1 NA NA TGTGCCAGCAGTGAAGAAGACAGGCCTAACTATGGCTACACCTTC CASSEEDRPNYGYTF
TRBJ1-4 TRBV28 few TRBD1 TGTGCCAGCAGTTCCGCGCCCGGGACAGGGGATGAAAAACTGTTTTTT CASSSAPGTGDEKLFF
TRBJ2-7 TRBV9 NA TRBD2 TGTGCCAGCAGCGTAAGAGCGGGGTACGAGCAGTACTTC CASSVRAGYEQYF